This passage covers 13 T cell receptor beta chains from one sample sequenced in a study of T cell responses to AZD1222 COVID-19 vaccine. Measured with immunoSEQ multiplex PCR; TCRdb has only the in-frame clones, and not every one. This sample has about 140,000 clones, with around 93% found just once. This specimen was peripheral blood, taken 28 days after the second AZD1222 dose. The origin of the receptors is an adult who received the AZD1222 COVID-19 vaccine.

The chain links TRBV28 to TRBJ1-3; 8 bases map to TRBD1. With 7 bases clipped from V and 2 bases from J, the junction kept 4 bases outside the gene matches. This CDR3 comprises 14 residues. Germline assignment: CDR1 MDHEN and CDR2 SYDVKM. CDR3 DNA sequence: TGTGCCAGCACCTCGACAGGGGCTGGAAACACCATATATTTT. This encodes CASTSTGAGNTIYF.

The chain joins TRBV28 to TRBJ1-2, with a weak D call TRBD1 (5 bases). This CDR3 has 14 amino acids. Germline lookup yields CDR1 MDHEN and CDR2 SYDVKM. V was pared by 8 bases and J by 7 bases, with 20 bases between. CDR3: CASGARGGHPGYTF. The CDR3 DNA follows: TGTGCCAGCGGAGCAAGGGGAGGGCATCCTGGCTACACCTTC.

The V gene is TRBV29-1, the J gene TRBJ1-2; 9 bases line up with TRBD1. Germline CDR1 is SQVTM and CDR2 is ANQGSEA. V lost 7 bases to trimming and J lost 6 bases; unmatched junction nucleotides: 3. CDR3 size: 11 residues. CDR3 nucleotides: TGCAGCGCAAGGACAGGGGATGGCTACACCTTC. It translates to CSARTGDGYTF.

This clone was counted a single time. The chain couples TRBV2 to TRBJ1-5; TRBD1 might be the D (5 bases). This CDR3 spans 14 amino acids. Germline V gene sequence: CDR1 SNHLY, CDR2 FYNNEI. V was trimmed by 3 bases and J by 3 bases, leaving 9 bases between them. The CDR3 sequence is CASSDRGANQPQHF. The CDR3 nucleotides read TGTGCCAGCAGTGACAGAGGGGCCAATCAGCCCCAGCATTTT.

This clone appeared a single time. The CDR3 loop reads CASSVRGRWYF. In DNA, the CDR3 is TGTGCCAGCAGTGTCAGGGGGCGGTGGTACTTC. This chain links TRBV28 with TRBJ2-4, with TRBD1 matching 8 bases. V was pared by 5 bases and J by 15 bases, with 6 bases of the junction left unmatched. This CDR3 comprises 11 residues. Germline V gene lookup returns CDR1 MDHEN and CDR2 SYDVKM.

This clone was seen just once. The rearrangement joins TRBV10-3 to TRBJ2-2; 11 positions match TRBD2. J lost 3 bases, V lost 7 bases, and 1 base had no gene match. CDR1 and CDR2 (germline): ENHRY, SYGVKD. The CDR3 sequence is 14 residues long. Here the CDR3 reads CAIMGLADTGELFF. DNA for the CDR3: TGTGCCATCATGGGACTAGCGGACACCGGGGAGCTGTTTTTT.

The CDR3 bases are TGTGCCAGCAGCCATGGTGGGGGCGCGGCGGATACGCAGTATTTT. Amino acid sequence: CASSHGGGAADTQYF. The chain recombines TRBV3-1 (or the pseudogene TRBV3-2) with TRBJ2-3; a weak D match, TRBD1 (6 bases). V was pared by 3 bases and J by 6 bases, with 16 bases between. The CDR3 is 15 amino acids. CDR1 is LGHDT and CDR2 is YNNKEL in the germline V gene (reference sequence).

The chain joins TRBV3-1 (or the pseudogene TRBV3-2) to TRBJ2-3; D is uncertain. CDR1 is LGHDT, CDR2 YNNKEL, per germline (reference sequence). The CDR3 covers 12 residues. V lost 5 bases to trimming and J lost 11 bases, with 14 bases between them. The CDR3 nucleotides read TGTGCCAGCAGCGGGTTTTCCACCCGGCAGTATTTT. Translated: CASSGFSTRQYF.

Comment on this clone: One end of the junction is discordant with germline, which a read error may explain. V is TRBV11-3 and J is TRBJ1-2; D is ambiguous. Germline assignment: CDR1 SGHNT and CDR2 YENEEA. The CDR3 spans 17 residues. The DNA of the CDR3 is TGTGCCAGCAGGTACCTTCCAACGGGCAGGTCTAACTATGGCTACGCCTTC. Translation gives CASRYLPTGRSNYGYAF. Variable domain in full (rest from reference TRBV11-3 and TRBJ1-2): EAGVVQSPRYKIIEKKQPVAFWCNPISGHNTLYWYLQNLGQGPELLIRYENEEAVDDSQLPKDRFSAERLKGVDSTLKIQPAELGDSAVYLCASRYLPTGRSNYGYAFGSGTRLTVV.

The chain has TRBV14 and TRBJ1-1; TRBD1 matches at 7 bases. Looked up from germline, CDR1 is SGHDN and CDR2 is FVKESK. With 3 bases clipped from V and 4 bases from J, the junction kept 8 bases outside the gene matches. CDR3 size: 15 residues. CDR3 protein: CASSHTKGALTEAFF. CDR3 nucleotides: TGTGCCAGCAGCCACACCAAGGGGGCACTCACTGAAGCTTTCTTT. The full variable domain, rest sourced from reference TRBV14 and TRBJ1-1, is EAGVTQFPSHSVIEKGQTVTLRCDPISGHDNLYWYRRVMGKEIKFLLHFVKESKQDESGMPNNRFLAERTGGTYSTLKVQPAELEDSGVYFCASSHTKGALTEAFFGQGTRLTVV.

The chain carries TRBV28 and TRBJ1-2; TRBD1 agrees at 8 bases. V shed 5 bases, J shed 2 bases, and the junction held 7 bases outside the gene matches. CDR3 length: 15 amino acids. Germline assignment: CDR1 MDHEN and CDR2 SYDVKM. Written as DNA, the CDR3 is TGTGCCAGCAGTCCTCCGGACAGGGTGAACTATGGCTACACCTTC. It specifies CASSPPDRVNYGYTF.

The chain joins TRBV18 to TRBJ2-1, with D hard to call. This CDR3 contains 15 residues. Germline V gene lookup returns CDR1 KGHSH and CDR2 LQKENI. Trimming stripped 0 bases from V and 3 bases from J, with 9 bases between. The CDR3 is CASSPPQTNYNEQFF. CDR3 nucleotide sequence: TGTGCCAGCTCACCACCGCAGACCAACTACAATGAGCAGTTCTTC.

DNA for the CDR3: TGTGCCAGTAGTTCCATACCCGACTATGGCTACACCTTC. Translating it yields CASSSIPDYGYTF. The chain carries TRBV19 and TRBJ1-2; D gene unclear. CDR1 and CDR2 (germline): LNHDA, SQIVND (reference sequence). Trimming cost V 5 bases and J 3 bases, with 10 bases left between them. The CDR3 is made up of 13 amino acids. Complete variable domain (other parts from reference TRBV19 and TRBJ1-2): DGGITQSPKYLFRKEGQNVTLSCEQNLNHDAMYWYRQDPGQGLRLIYYSQIVNDFQKGDIAEGYSVSREKKESFPLTVTSAQKNPTAFYLCASSSIPDYGYTFGSGTRLTVV.